This entry lists 24 T cell receptor beta chains sequenced from one sample in a study of blood T cell repertoires in COVID-19. Produced via immunoSEQ multiplex PCR; TCRdb's table is partial and in-frame only. The repertoire holds fewer than 300,000 clones, with 65% to 90% as singletons. Sequenced: peripheral blood. The receptors shown here come from a human donor in a cohort sampled during active COVID-19.

This sequence joins TRBV24-1 and TRBJ2-5, with a weak D call TRBD2 (6 bases). Germline V gene lookup returns CDR1 KGHDR and CDR2 SFDVKD. Trimming pared 5 bases from V and 2 bases from J, leaving 11 bases between. The CDR3 runs to 14 residues. Written as DNA, the CDR3 is TGTGCCACCAGTGCAACCGGGACTCAAGAGACCCAGTACTTC. Protein product: CATSATGTQETQYF.

V usage is TRBV6-5 and J usage is TRBJ2-1; 7 nucleotides match TRBD2. Germline trimming cut 5 bases from V and 5 bases from J; bases unmatched to any gene: 6. Germline CDR1 and CDR2: MNHEY and SVGAGI. The CDR3 contains 14 residues. In DNA, the CDR3 is TGTGCCAGCAGTCGAGCGGGACTACACAATGAGCAGTTCTTC. Its protein product is CASSRAGLHNEQFF.

The rearrangement uses TRBV24-1 and TRBJ2-7; the D is unclear. The CDR3 loop spans 12 amino acids. The V end was cut by 7 bases, the J end by 6 bases, with 12 bases between. The germline gives CDR1 KGHDR, CDR2 SFDVKD. The CDR3: CATSEDGFEQYF. The DNA of the CDR3 is TGTGCCACCAGCGAAGACGGGTTCGAGCAGTACTTC.

The chain carries TRBV5-1 and TRBJ2-3; 8 nucleotides match TRBD2. V lost 3 bases to trimming and J lost 0 bases; unmatched junction nucleotides: 12. This CDR3 comprises 18 residues. Germline V CDR1 and CDR2: SGHRS, YFSETQ. The DNA of the CDR3 is TGCGCCAGCAGCTGGCGCGTGATGAGCGGGAGAAGCACAGATACGCAGTATTTT. It encodes CASSWRVMSGRSTDTQYF.

The gene calls are TRBV4-3 and TRBJ1-4; D ambiguous. Germline CDR1 is LGHNA and CDR2 is YSLEER. The V gene lost 0 bases and the J gene lost 7 bases, with 15 bases spanning the gap. The CDR3 has 16 amino acids. CDR3 region: CASSQDTDLAGEKLFF. CDR3 sequence (DNA): TGCGCCAGCAGCCAAGATACGGACTTGGCGGGTGAAAAACTGTTTTTT.

This clone appeared many times. The chain is built from TRBV28 and TRBJ2-2; tentative D call: TRBD1 (6 bases). The CDR3 extends over 14 amino acids. The V end was cut by 3 bases, the J end by 5 bases, with 10 bases between. The germline V gene has CDR1 MDHEN and CDR2 SYDVKM. In nucleotides, the CDR3 is TGTGCCAGCAGTTTGAGGGGGAAAACCGGGGAGCTGTTTTTT. It translates to CASSLRGKTGELFF.

The rearrangement joins TRBV5-1 to TRBJ1-1; 7 bases align to TRBD1. The trim removed 7 bases at V and 0 bases at J, leaving 6 bases unmatched. This CDR3 is 14 amino acids long. CDR1 and CDR2 from the germline V gene are SGHRS and YFSETQ. The CDR3 region is CASDTGDMNTEAFF. CDR3 sequence (DNA): TGCGCCAGCGACACAGGGGACATGAACACTGAAGCTTTCTTT. The whole variable domain, remainder taken from reference TRBV5-1 and TRBJ1-1, is KAGVTQTPRYLIKTRGQQVTLSCSPISGHRSVSWYQQTPGQGLQFLFEYFSETQRNKGNFPGRFSGRQFSNSRSEMNVSTLELGDSALYLCASDTGDMNTEAFFGQGTRLTVV.

This clone has just a few counts. The chain recombines TRBV6-5 with TRBJ1-1; the match to TRBD1 covers 8 bases. V gave up 7 bases and J gave up 11 bases; unmatched junction bases: 12. The germline V gene has CDR1 MNHEY and CDR2 SVGAGI. This CDR3 region has 13 residues. The CDR3 coding sequence is TGTGCCAGCACAGGTGATTTGGACAGGGTTGCTTTCTTT. It is translated as CASTGDLDRVAFF.

The J gene is TRBJ1-2, the V gene TRBV7-2, with a tentative D call TRBD1 (5 bases). The CDR3 totals 16 residues. V lost 1 base and J lost 1, with 13 bases in between. Germline-derived CDR1 and CDR2 are SGHTA and FQGNSA. CDR3: CASSLVLATDNYGYTF. As DNA, the CDR3 is TGTGCCAGCAGCTTAGTTTTGGCGACAGATAACTATGGCTACACCTTC.

V is TRBV13 and J is TRBJ2-5; TRBD2 matches at 11 bases. CDR3 length equals 18 residues. V gave up 5 bases and J gave up 5 bases; unmatched junction bases: 16. Germline V CDR1 and CDR2: PRHDT, FYEKMQ (reference sequence). The CDR3 sequence: CASSLLTSGSSGGETQYF. The CDR3 DNA follows: TGTGCCAGCAGCCTGCTTACTAGCGGGAGTTCGGGCGGGGAGACCCAGTACTTC.

The gene calls are TRBV7-2 and TRBJ2-5; 7 positions match TRBD1. Germline-derived CDR1 and CDR2 are SGHTA and FQGNSA. V lost 4 bases, J lost 3 bases, and 5 bases stayed unmatched. CDR3 length equals 14 residues. CDR3 loop: CASSSGQLKETQYF. The CDR3 nucleotides read TGTGCCAGCAGCTCGGGACAGTTAAAAGAGACCCAGTACTTC.

The chain links TRBV19 to TRBJ2-5, with D maybe TRBD2 (5 bases). CDR1 LNHDA and CDR2 SQIVND come from the germline V gene (reference sequence). The CDR3 length is 15 residues. V was trimmed by 3 bases and J by 5 bases, leaving 16 bases between them. CDR3 DNA sequence: TGTGCCAGTAGTATCGGTCCTAGCTTTCCGGAGACCCAGTACTTC. Its protein product is CASSIGPSFPETQYF.

V gene TRBV7-7 combines with J gene TRBJ1-4; possible D gene TRBD1, 6 bases. The germline CDR1 and CDR2 sequences are SSHAT and FNYEAQ (reference sequence). Trimming took 5 bases from V and 8 from J, leaving 18 bases between them. The CDR3 consists of 15 residues. The CDR3 sequence is CASSPTGHRDEKLFF. CDR3 nucleotide sequence: TGTGCCAGCAGCCCGACGGGACACCGGGACGAAAAACTGTTTTTT.

The chain couples TRBV11-2 to TRBJ2-1; 8 bases are a match to TRBD2. The CDR3 consists of 17 residues. The V gene end was trimmed by 2 bases and the J gene end by 6 bases; junction bases not matched to a gene: 12. Germline CDR1 and CDR2: SGHAT and FQNNGV. The CDR3 bases are TGTGCCAGCAGCTTATTCTTGAGCGGGAGCTACGGCAATGAGCAGTTCTTC. It translates to CASSLFLSGSYGNEQFF.

This chain uses TRBV5-1 with TRBJ2-7, with D possibly matching TRBD1 (5 bases). The CDR3 is 13 residues long. The V end lost 5 bases, the J end lost 3 bases, and 12 bases lay between the germline ends. Germline CDR1 reads SGHRS; CDR2 reads YFSETQ. DNA of the CDR3: TGCGCCAGCAGTGCCCGGCAGGGCTACGAGCAGTACTTC. It translates to CASSARQGYEQYF.

J is TRBJ2-5 and V is TRBV7-2, with a possible D match to TRBD2 (5 bases). Per germline, CDR1 SGHTA and CDR2 FQGNSA. This CDR3 has 15 amino acids. V gave up 5 bases and J gave up 5 bases, with 18 bases separating them. The CDR3 loop is CASSLGRLSGETQYF. The CDR3 bases are TGTGCCAGCAGCCTAGGGAGACTCTCTGGCGAGACCCAGTACTTC. The full variable domain, its missing parts supplied by reference TRBV7-2 and TRBJ2-5, is GAGVSQSPSNKVTEKGKDVELRCDPISGHTALYWYRQSLGQGLEFLIYFQGNSAPDKSGLPSDRFSAERTGGSVSTLTIQRTQQEDSAVYLCASSLGRLSGETQYFGPGTRLLVL.

This chain links TRBV6-5 with TRBJ1-2; D is unresolved. The CDR3 length is 15 residues. V dropped 2 bases and J dropped 4 bases, with 14 bases sitting between them. Germline V gene data show CDR1 as MNHEY and CDR2 as SVGAGI. CDR3: CASSYVSGPAYGYTF. CDR3 DNA: TGTGCCAGCAGTTACGTGAGTGGGCCCGCCTATGGCTACACCTTC.

In this sample, this clone turned up once. V and J are TRBV29-1 and TRBJ1-3, with a tentative D call TRBD1 (5 bases). The germline V and J ends were trimmed by 4 bases and 3 bases, with 13 bases remaining between them. CDR3 length: 14 amino acids. CDR1 is SQVTM and CDR2 is ANQGSEA in the germline V gene. The chain's CDR3 is CSVADTGLGNTIYF. The DNA of the CDR3 is TGCAGCGTTGCGGACACCGGTCTTGGAAACACCATATATTTT.

The genes are TRBV6-1 and TRBJ2-3, with 9 bases matching TRBD2. CDR1 and CDR2 from the germline V gene are MNHNS and SASEGT. Trimming removed 4 bases from V and 4 bases from J; junction bases left unmatched: 12. The CDR3 extends over 17 amino acids. The CDR3 spells CASSARRTAGGADTQYF. CDR3 coding DNA: TGTGCCAGCAGTGCCCGGAGGACAGCGGGAGGTGCAGATACGCAGTATTTT.

This clone was seen once. V is TRBV28 and J is TRBJ2-2; possibly TRBD1 for D (7 bases). Germline lookup yields CDR1 MDHEN and CDR2 SYDVKM. This CDR3 is 13 amino acids long. V shed 10 bases and J shed 6 bases, with 15 bases lying between them. The CDR3 sequence: CATEGALAGELFF. CDR3 DNA sequence: TGTGCCACGGAGGGGGCGCTGGCCGGGGAGCTGTTTTTT.

The V call is TRBV6-2 or TRBV6-3, the J call TRBJ2-7; 9 nucleotides match TRBD1. This CDR3 contains 16 residues. Germline CDR1 is MNHEY and CDR2 is SVGEGT. J lost 3 bases, V lost 4 bases, and 10 bases had no gene match. The CDR3 bases are TGTGCCAGCAGTTCCGCCTTGACAGGGGGGAGCTACGAGCAGTACTTC. Its protein is CASSSALTGGSYEQYF.

J is TRBJ1-2 and V is TRBV25-1, with 8 nucleotides matching TRBD1. This CDR3 is 13 amino acids long. Germline trimming cut 4 bases from V and 6 bases from J; bases unmatched to any gene: 4. Germline values: CDR1 MGHDK, CDR2 SYGVNS. The CDR3 here is CASSAGQANGYTF. CDR3 in DNA: TGTGCCAGCAGTGCGGGACAGGCCAATGGCTACACCTTC.

This chain joins TRBV4-2 and TRBJ1-6; TRBD1 matches at 9 bases. The CDR3 has 16 residues. J gave up 9 bases and V 1 base, and 7 bases lay outside the gene matches. Looked up from germline, CDR1 is LGHNA and CDR2 is YNFKEQ. CDR3 nucleotide sequence: TGTGCCAGCAGCCAAGTTACCGGGACAGGGACTTCACCCCTCCACTTT. Protein product: CASSQVTGTGTSPLHF.

This clone was seen more than once but under ten times. The chain is built from TRBV7-2 and TRBJ1-5, with D uncertain. This CDR3 has 13 amino acids. Trimming stripped 5 bases from V and 3 bases from J, with 8 bases between. Germline loops: CDR1 SGHTA, CDR2 FQGNSA. The CDR3 DNA is TGTGCCAGCAGCCAGGAACTCAATCAGCCCCAGCATTTT. It is translated as CASSQELNQPQHF. Combining the CDR3 with reference TRBV7-2 and TRBJ1-5 gives the whole variable domain GAGVSQSPSNKVTEKGKDVELRCDPISGHTALYWYRQSLGQGLEFLIYFQGNSAPDKSGLPSDRFSAERTGGSVSTLTIQRTQQEDSAVYLCASSQELNQPQHFGDGTRLSIL.